These T cell receptor beta chains were read from a single sample in a study of shared clonotypes between healthy human individuals. The assay was immunoSEQ multiplex PCR, and TCRdb's table has in-frame clones only and misses some. The sample consists of about 770,000 clones, around 70% of them appearing once. The sample comprised memory CD4+ T cells sorted from blood. The receptors here all came from a woman under 40 in good health. Each CDR3 is given with its conserved first and last residue. D genes are given only for firm matches. Size tells how often a clone was seen (once, few, many) or the class of an expanded clone, and some rows leave it out.

clone size	D gene	V gene	J gene	CDR3 DNA	CDR3 protein
-	TRBD1	TRBV19	TRBJ2-5	TGTGCCAGTAGTCCAGTCCCGGGACAGCGAACCCAGTCCCAGTACTTC	CASSPVPGQRTQSQYF
-	TRBD1	TRBV6-6	TRBJ1-5	TGTGCCAGCAGTCCCGACAGGGTCGGGCCCCAGCATTTT	CASSPDRVGPQHF
once	-	TRBV28	TRBJ2-7	TGTGCCAGCAGTTCCGGCCAGGGGCCCCACGAGCAGTACTTC	CASSSGQGPHEQYF
-	-	TRBV6-5	TRBJ2-1	TGTGCCAGCAGTTACGGGCAGGGTCTTTACAATGAGCAGTTCTTC	CASSYGQGLYNEQFF
-	-	TRBV30	TRBJ2-1	TGTGCCTGCACGATCTCCCGGGGTTACAATGAGCAGTTCTTC	CACTISRGYNEQFF
-	-	TRBV12-2	TRBJ2-1	TGTGCAAGTCGCTTACCATTTCAGGGAACTAATGAGCAGTTCTTC	CASRLPFQGTNEQFF
-	TRBD1	TRBV2	TRBJ2-3	TGTGCCAGCAGGGGGGACAGTTCAGATACGCAGTATTTT	CASRGDSSDTQYF
-	-	TRBV28	TRBJ2-7	TGTGCCAGTAGGCGAAGGCCCTACGAGCAGTACTTC	CASRRRPYEQYF
-	-	TRBV19	TRBJ1-5	TGTGCCAGTAGTATACAGGGAAGCAATCAGCCCCAGCATTTT	CASSIQGSNQPQHF
-	-	TRBV11-2	TRBJ2-4	TGTGCCAGCAGCACCCCCCGGGGGACCAAAAACATTCAGTACTTC	CASSTPRGTKNIQYF
few	-	TRBV5-1	TRBJ2-5	TGCGCCAGCAGTCCCGGGACGCTTGGGGGGGAGACCCAGTACTTC	CASSPGTLGGETQYF
-	-	TRBV19	TRBJ2-1	TGTGCCAGTAACAACAGAGACAATGAGCAGTTCTTC	CASNNRDNEQFF
-	TRBD2	TRBV5-1	TRBJ2-1	TGCGCCAGCACCCCCAGGGAGGGTTCTCACAATGAGCAGTTCTTC	CASTPREGSHNEQFF
-	TRBD2	TRBV7-3	TRBJ2-3	TGTGCCAGCAGCTGGAGCGGGGGGCGCACAGATACGCAGTATTTT	CASSWSGGRTDTQYF
-	-	TRBV5-4	TRBJ2-5	TGTGCCAGCAGCTCCCAGGGGCAGGGAGGAGAGACCCAGTACTTC	CASSSQGQGGETQYF
-	-	TRBV19	TRBJ2-3	TGTGCCAGTGGGGGTTGGTCGGCGGGCACAGATACGCAGTATTTT	CASGGWSAGTDTQYF
-	-	TRBV18	TRBJ1-2	TGTGCCAGCTCACCACCGGAGACACGGAACTATGGCTACACCTTC	CASSPPETRNYGYTF
-	-	TRBV29-1	TRBJ2-5	TGCAGCGTTGAAGTACCCCAAGAGACCCAGTACTTC	CSVEVPQETQYF
-	TRBD2	TRBV7-8	TRBJ2-1	TGTGCCAGCAGCATAACCCTAGCGGGAGGGAGGAGTGAGCAGTTCTTC	CASSITLAGGRSEQFF
-	TRBD2	TRBV11-2	TRBJ2-5	TGTGCCAGCAGCAAACAGCGGACTAGCGGAGAGACCCAGTACTTC	CASSKQRTSGETQYF
-	-	TRBV27	TRBJ2-1	TGTGCCAGCAGCGATAATGGTCCCTCTTACAATGAGCAGTTCTTC	CASSDNGPSYNEQFF